The 27 T cell receptor beta chains listed next were all sequenced from one sample in a study of OX40 agonist ivuxolimab in advanced cancers. The assay was immunoSEQ multiplex PCR, and TCRdb's table has in-frame clones only and misses some. The sample consists of tens of thousands of clones, about 91% of them appearing once. The sample in question was CD4+ or CD8+ T cells sorted from blood, obtained in a trial of the OX40 agonist ivuxolimab. The receptors derive from an adult with an advanced solid tumor such as melanoma, head and neck, liver or kidney cancer.

V is TRBV25-1 and J is TRBJ2-7; D call uncertain. The CDR3 has 12 amino acids. Germline loops: CDR1 MGHDK, CDR2 SYGVNS. The germline V and J ends were trimmed by 2 bases and 2 bases, with 4 bases remaining between them. In nucleotides, the CDR3 is TGTGCCAGCAGTGAACCCACCTACGAGCAGTACTTC. Residues: CASSEPTYEQYF.

The rearrangement joins TRBV25-1 to TRBJ1-1; D is possibly TRBD1 (5 bases). The CDR3 is made up of 12 amino acids. The germline gives CDR1 MGHDK, CDR2 SYGVNS. V was trimmed by 7 bases and J by 5 bases, leaving 11 bases between them. The CDR3 region has the DNA TGTGCCAGCATTAGGGGAGTGACTGAAGCTTTCTTT. Translating gives CASIRGVTEAFF.

V and J are TRBV7-9 and TRBJ2-4; possibly TRBD2 for D (5 bases). The CDR3 covers 16 residues. Germline CDR1 and CDR2: SEHNR and FQNEAQ (reference sequence). Trimming left V 5 bases short and J 0 bases short, with 14 bases between. The CDR3 here is CASSPADGLAKNIQYF. The CDR3 DNA reads as TGTGCCAGCAGCCCAGCGGACGGGCTAGCCAAAAACATTCAGTACTTC. The complete variable domain, with remaining parts taken from reference TRBV7-9 and TRBJ2-4, reads DTGVSQNPRHKITKRGQNVTFRCDPISEHNRLYWYRQTLGQGPEFLTYFQNEAQLEKSRLLSDRFSAERPKGSFSTLEIQRTEQGDSAMYLCASSPADGLAKNIQYFGAGTRLSVL.

The CDR3 region is CASSTDSTSSYEQYF. As DNA, the CDR3 is TGTGCCAGCAGCACGGACAGTACGAGCTCCTACGAGCAGTACTTC. The V gene is TRBV6-5, the J gene TRBJ2-7, with a possible D match to TRBD1 (6 bases). The germline V gene has CDR1 MNHEY and CDR2 SVGAGI. Trimming stripped 6 bases from V and 0 bases from J, with 15 bases between. This CDR3 has 15 amino acids.

In its sample, this clone was seen a few times. The chain has TRBV6-5 and TRBJ2-7; 11 bases agree with TRBD2. CDR3 length equals 15 residues. Germline lookup yields CDR1 MNHEY and CDR2 SVGAGI. V shed 6 bases and J 5 bases; nucleotides not matched to a gene: 9. For the CDR3, the DNA is TGTGCCAGCAGGGAGGGACTAGCGGAGAGCGACGAGCAGTACTTC. It codes for CASREGLAESDEQYF.

The chain recombines TRBV4-3 with TRBJ2-1; TRBD2 matches 8 bases. The CDR3 has 20 residues. The germline CDR1 and CDR2 sequences are LGHNA and YSLEER. V was pared by 2 bases and J by 0 bases, with 15 bases of the junction left unmatched. CDR3 DNA: TGCGCCAGCAGCCAAAAGTGGGACCGACTAGCGTTCAGCTCCTACAATGAGCAGTTCTTC. Translation: CASSQKWDRLAFSSYNEQFF.

The rearrangement uses TRBV6-1 and TRBJ2-7, with a tentative D call TRBD1 (5 bases). The germline V and J ends were trimmed by 1 base and 4 bases, with 11 bases remaining between them. CDR3 length: 14 residues. CDR1 is MNHNS and CDR2 is SASEGT in the germline V gene. The CDR3 region has the DNA TGTGCCAGCAGTGAAGTAGGGTCAGGGTACGAGCAGTACTTC. This sequence encodes CASSEVGSGYEQYF.

The V gene is TRBV7-8, the J gene TRBJ2-4, with 7 bases lining up with TRBD2. The germline CDR1 and CDR2 sequences are SGHVS and FQNEAQ. The CDR3 consists of 15 residues. Losses at the gene ends were 5 bases for V and 8 bases for J; bases not matched to a gene: 12. CDR3 protein: CASSPRISGTDIQYF. As DNA, the CDR3 is TGTGCCAGCAGCCCAAGAATAAGCGGGACGGACATTCAGTACTTC.

This sequence joins TRBV27 and TRBJ2-1; 11 bases map to TRBD2. The J segment lost 6 bases and the V segment lost 7 bases, leaving 23 bases of the junction unmatched. This CDR3 is built from 20 residues. CDR1 and CDR2 (germline): MNHEY, SMNVEV (reference sequence). CDR3 loop: CASNKLAGVRVTTMGNEQFF. The CDR3 DNA follows: TGTGCCAGCAATAAACTAGCGGGAGTACGTGTGACGACTATGGGCAATGAGCAGTTCTTC.

The rearrangement links TRBV6-6 to TRBJ2-2, with D hard to call. Germline-derived CDR1 and CDR2 are MNHNY and SVGAGI (reference sequence). The CDR3 has 11 amino acids. V lost 10 bases and J 3 bases, leaving 6 bases between the germline ends. CDR3 nucleotide sequence: TGTGCCACCACCGACACCGGGGAGCTGTTTTTT. The encoded protein is CATTDTGELFF.

The gene calls are TRBV6-5 and TRBJ2-7; D may be TRBD1 or TRBD2 (5 bases each). Germline-derived CDR1 and CDR2 are MNHEY and SVGAGI. The CDR3 runs 14 residues. With 2 bases removed from V and 0 bases from J, the gap between germline ends came to 8 bases. The CDR3, as DNA: TGTGCCAGCAGTTACGCAGGGAGCTCCTACGAGCAGTACTTC. Protein: CASSYAGSSYEQYF.

This clone is a singleton in its sample. The chain carries TRBV14 and TRBJ2-5; D gene unclear. Germline V gene data show CDR1 as SGHDN and CDR2 as FVKESK. Trimming cost V 0 bases and J 5 bases, with 7 bases left between them. There are 13 residues in the CDR3. This CDR3 reads CASSQDSGETQYF. The CDR3 nucleotides are TGTGCCAGCAGCCAAGACAGTGGGGAGACCCAGTACTTC.

The rearrangement uses TRBV28 and TRBJ2-1; TRBD2 aligns across 10 bases. Germline V CDR1 and CDR2: MDHEN, SYDVKM. CDR3 length: 15 amino acids. Trimming at V came to 2 bases and at J to 5 bases, leaving 3 bases not matched to a gene. CDR3 residues: CASSLGLAANNEQFF. Here the CDR3 DNA reads TGTGCCAGCAGTTTAGGACTAGCGGCAAACAATGAGCAGTTCTTC.

The chain couples TRBV2 to TRBJ2-1; D tentatively reads TRBD1 or TRBD2 (5 bases each). There are 13 residues in the CDR3. Trimming cost V 7 bases and J 8 bases, with 15 bases left between them. CDR1 and CDR2 from the germline V gene are SNHLY and FYNNEI. The CDR3 sequence is CASTGTSLDEQFF. The CDR3 bases are TGTGCCAGCACCGGGACCTCCTTGGATGAGCAGTTCTTC.

The V call is TRBV7-9, the J call TRBJ2-5; D call uncertain. This CDR3 spans 12 amino acids. CDR1 and CDR2 from the germline V gene are SEHNR and FQNEAQ (reference sequence). Trimming stripped 3 bases from V and 5 bases from J, with 7 bases between. In DNA, the CDR3 is TGTGCCAGCAGCTTTGGGCCGGAGACCCAGTACTTC. It specifies CASSFGPETQYF.

The V gene is TRBV4-2, the J gene TRBJ2-3; D is ambiguous. V was shortened by 1 base and J by 6 bases, with 8 bases between the two germline ends. Per the germline V gene, CDR1 is LGHNA and CDR2 is YNFKEQ. The CDR3 extends over 13 amino acids. The CDR3 bases are TGTGCCAGCAGCCAAGGATCATCTGATACGCAGTATTTT. The encoded protein is CASSQGSSDTQYF.

The chain recombines TRBV13 with TRBJ2-5, with TRBD2 as a possible D gene (5 bases). This CDR3 spans 13 amino acids. V lost 3 bases and J 2 bases, leaving 7 bases between the germline ends. Germline CDR1 and CDR2: PRHDT and FYEKMQ (reference sequence). The DNA for the CDR3 is TGTGCCAGCAGCTTTAGCGATCAAGAGACCCAGTACTTC. It translates to CASSFSDQETQYF.

The chain joins TRBV9 to TRBJ2-5, with 8 bases matching TRBD2. In germline, CDR1 is SGDLS, CDR2 YYNGEE. CDR3 length: 17 amino acids. Unmatched junction bases numbered 13, after V lost 1 base and J lost 5 bases. In DNA, the CDR3 is TGTGCCAGCAGCGTATCAGGATTGGCGGGAGGAAGTGAGACCCAGTACTTC. Protein sequence: CASSVSGLAGGSETQYF.

The chain links TRBV4-1 to TRBJ1-4; D call uncertain. V gave up 4 bases and J gave up 7 bases, with 13 bases separating them. There are 14 residues in the CDR3. The V gene's germline CDR1 is MGHRA and CDR2 YSYEKL. CDR3 loop: CASSPQLGSEKLFF. DNA of the CDR3: TGCGCCAGCAGCCCACAATTGGGGAGTGAAAAACTGTTTTTT.

The chain has TRBV9 and TRBJ2-7; TRBD2 is a possible D gene (6 bases). This CDR3 is built from 15 residues. The V gene's germline CDR1 is SGDLS and CDR2 YYNGEE. Between the trimmed V and J ends, which lost 0 bases and 0 bases, there was a span of 10 bases. In DNA, the CDR3 is TGTGCCAGCAGCGTAGCGGACGGGAGCTCCTACGAGCAGTACTTC. This codes for CASSVADGSSYEQYF.

This chain connects TRBV25-1 to TRBJ2-2, with no clear D. V lost 11 bases, J lost 6 bases, and 13 bases lay in between. The CDR3 is 12 residues long. Germline V gives CDR1 MGHDK, CDR2 SYGVNS. The CDR3 region has the DNA TGTGCCGCCGGCGTTGGCGCCGGGGAGCTGTTTTTT. This translates into CAAGVGAGELFF.

The V and J genes are TRBV7-8 and TRBJ2-3; TRBD2 matches at 10 bases. Germline V gene data show CDR1 as SGHVS and CDR2 as FQNEAQ. CDR3 size: 17 residues. Trimming removed 0 bases from V and 1 base from J; junction bases left unmatched: 4. The chain's CDR3 is CASSLASGRGGTDTQYF. The DNA for the CDR3 is TGTGCCAGCAGCTTAGCCAGCGGGAGGGGGGGCACAGATACGCAGTATTTT.

The chain couples TRBV5-4 to TRBJ2-5; 9 nucleotides match TRBD1. V shed 7 bases, J shed 0 bases, and the junction held 13 bases outside the gene matches. The germline CDR1 and CDR2 sequences are SGHNT and YYREEE (reference sequence). This CDR3 contains 17 residues. Here the CDR3 reads CASGPIDRDRDQETQYF. CDR3 sequence (DNA): TGTGCCAGCGGACCTATTGACCGGGACAGGGACCAAGAGACCCAGTACTTC.

DNA of the CDR3: TGTGCCAGCAGTTACATATGGGGGGCCTACGAGCAGTACTTC. It encodes CASSYIWGAYEQYF. The chain recombines TRBV6-5 with TRBJ2-7; D possibly corresponds to TRBD2 (6 bases). CDR3 size: 14 residues. The V end was cut by 2 bases, the J end by 2 bases, with 10 bases between. The germline gives CDR1 MNHEY, CDR2 SVGAGI.

The rearrangement links TRBV5-1 to TRBJ2-5, with 12 positions matching TRBD2. The DNA end is more similar to TRBJ2-7, so the J call may be wrong. Germline V gene lookup returns CDR1 SGHRS and CDR2 YFSETQ. There are 19 residues in the CDR3. CDR3 in amino acids: CASSPEALGRLAGAYEQYF. The CDR3 DNA reads as TGCGCCAGCAGCCCCGAAGCGTTAGGGCGACTAGCGGGAGCTTACGAGCAGTACTTC.

This chain uses TRBV5-1 with TRBJ2-7, with unresolved D. This CDR3 spans 17 amino acids. V gave up 0 bases and J gave up 4 bases, with 20 bases separating them. Germline CDR1 SGHRS, CDR2 YFSETQ. CDR3 sequence reads: CASSLDFRPPRRYEQYF. The CDR3 region has the DNA TGCGCCAGCAGCTTGGATTTTCGGCCACCTAGAAGGTACGAGCAGTACTTC.

This chain links TRBV15 with TRBJ1-5; D remains ambiguous. The V and J ends lost 1 base and 3 bases respectively, with 10 bases between them. The CDR3 extends over 15 amino acids. Germline-derived CDR1 and CDR2 are LNHNV and YYDKDF (reference sequence). The CDR3 loop is CATSRVGFPNQPQHF. CDR3 DNA: TGTGCCACCAGCAGAGTTGGGTTCCCCAATCAGCCCCAGCATTTT.